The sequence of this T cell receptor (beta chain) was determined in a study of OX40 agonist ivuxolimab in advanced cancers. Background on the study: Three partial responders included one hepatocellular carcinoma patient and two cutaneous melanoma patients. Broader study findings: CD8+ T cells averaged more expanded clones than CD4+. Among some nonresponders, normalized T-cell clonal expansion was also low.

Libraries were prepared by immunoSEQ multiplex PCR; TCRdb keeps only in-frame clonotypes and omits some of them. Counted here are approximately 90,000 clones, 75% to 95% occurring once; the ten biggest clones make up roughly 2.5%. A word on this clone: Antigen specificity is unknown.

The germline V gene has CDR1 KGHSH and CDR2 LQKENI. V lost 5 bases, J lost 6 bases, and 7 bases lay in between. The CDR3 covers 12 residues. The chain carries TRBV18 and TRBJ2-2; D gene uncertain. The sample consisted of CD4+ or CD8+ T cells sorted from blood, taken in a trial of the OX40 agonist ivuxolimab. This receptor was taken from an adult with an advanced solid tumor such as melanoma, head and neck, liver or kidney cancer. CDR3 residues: CASSKTAGELFF. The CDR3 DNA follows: TGTGCCAGCTCAAAAACGGCCGGGGAGCTGTTTTTT.